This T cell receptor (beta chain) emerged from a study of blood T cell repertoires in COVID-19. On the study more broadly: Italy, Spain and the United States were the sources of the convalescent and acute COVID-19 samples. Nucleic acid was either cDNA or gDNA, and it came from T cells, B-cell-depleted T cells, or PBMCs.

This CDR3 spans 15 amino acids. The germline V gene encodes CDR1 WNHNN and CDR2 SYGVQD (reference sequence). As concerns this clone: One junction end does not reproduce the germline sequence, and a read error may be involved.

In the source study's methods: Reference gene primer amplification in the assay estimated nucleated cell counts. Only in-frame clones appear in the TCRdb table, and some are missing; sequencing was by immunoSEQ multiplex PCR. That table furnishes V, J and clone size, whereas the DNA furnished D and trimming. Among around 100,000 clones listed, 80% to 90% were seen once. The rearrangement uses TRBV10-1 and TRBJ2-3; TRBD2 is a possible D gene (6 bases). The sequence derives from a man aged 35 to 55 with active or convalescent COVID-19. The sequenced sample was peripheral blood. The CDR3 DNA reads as TGCGCCAGCAGTGGATCCGGGAGCCGGTCTTCCAATACCCACTTT. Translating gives CASSGSGSRSSNTHF.